The 29 T cell receptor beta chains below come from one sample, sequenced in a study of a mutant IDH1 vaccine in newly diagnosed glioma. Time point described: week 11, during vaccination. A single vaccine dose contained 300 ug of mutant IDH1 20-mer peptide, and topical imiquimod was used with it. The antigens these receptors bind are not known. Assay used: immunoSEQ multiplex PCR; TCRdb lists only in-frame clones, some missing. Among some 59,000 clones, 70% to 90% were seen once, and the ten largest hold 1.5% to 2.5%. The material sequenced was PBMCs, taken from a glioma patient whose treatment included an IDH1 peptide vaccine. The receptors originated from a man aged 40-55 years with glioma.

The V gene is TRBV6-4, the J gene TRBJ1-5; D uncertain. V was shortened by 0 bases and J by 3 bases, with 3 bases between the two germline ends. This CDR3 comprises 13 residues. Germline CDR1 MRHNA, CDR2 SNTAGT. The chain's CDR3 is CASSDSDNQPQHF. In nucleotides, the CDR3 is TGTGCCAGCAGTGACTCGGACAATCAGCCCCAGCATTTT.

The chain recombines TRBV7-2 with TRBJ1-3, with D tentatively TRBD1 (5 bases). The germline CDR1 and CDR2 sequences are SGHTA and FQGNSA. The germline V and J ends were trimmed by 11 bases and 0 bases, with 14 bases remaining between them. The CDR3 is made up of 14 amino acids. The CDR3 bases are TGTGCCGTCGGCGGCGACAGCTCTGGAAACACCATATATTTT. This sequence encodes CAVGGDSSGNTIYF.

This rearrangement joins TRBV7-9 to TRBJ2-6; D gene unclear. This CDR3 spans 15 amino acids. CDR1 is SEHNR and CDR2 is FQNEAQ in the germline V gene (reference sequence). V dropped 1 base and J dropped 0 bases, with 4 bases sitting between them. The CDR3 coding sequence is TGTGCCAGCAGCTTAGTCCTCTCTGGGGCCAACGTCCTGACTTTC. It specifies CASSLVLSGANVLTF.

This chain connects TRBV7-2 to TRBJ2-1; no clear D gene. From germline, CDR1 is SGHTA and CDR2 FQGNSA. The V end was cut by 3 bases, the J end by 8 bases, with 5 bases between. The CDR3 is made up of 11 amino acids. As DNA, the CDR3 is TGTGCCAGCAGCTTCATCGATGAGCAGTTCTTC. It is translated as CASSFIDEQFF.

The chain couples TRBV9 to TRBJ2-5; the D gene is possibly TRBD2 (6 bases). CDR1 and CDR2 from the germline V gene are SGDLS and YYNGEE. V gave up 4 bases and J gave up 5 bases, with 12 bases separating them. This CDR3 comprises 13 residues. CDR3 coding DNA: TGTGCCAGCAGCTTACGGGACTGGGAGACCCAGTACTTC. Its translation is CASSLRDWETQYF.

This chain uses TRBV28 with TRBJ2-7; 9 positions agree with TRBD2. Trimming at V came to 8 bases and at J to 0 bases, leaving 8 bases not matched to a gene. Germline V CDR1 and CDR2: MDHEN, SYDVKM. CDR3 length equals 15 residues. This CDR3 reads CASGHPSGNSYEQYF. The CDR3 DNA sequence: TGTGCCAGCGGACACCCTAGCGGGAACTCCTACGAGCAGTACTTC.

The V call is TRBV19, the J call TRBJ1-5; D unclear. Per germline, CDR1 LNHDA and CDR2 SQIVND (reference sequence). V gave up 8 bases and J gave up 0 bases, with 14 bases separating them. This CDR3 has 15 amino acids. Here the CDR3 DNA reads TGTGCCAGTTCGGAAGCCCAGCATAGCAATCAGCCCCAGCATTTT. This encodes CASSEAQHSNQPQHF.

The CDR3 is CASSLDLGRGRLDGYTF. In DNA form, the CDR3 reads TGTGCCAGCAGCTTAGATTTGGGCAGGGGGCGACTCGATGGCTACACCTTC. The chain combines TRBV7-9 with TRBJ1-2; TRBD1 aligns across 8 bases. The CDR3 is 17 amino acids. Germline CDR1 reads SEHNR; CDR2 reads FQNEAQ (reference sequence). Germline trimming cut 1 base from V and 6 bases from J; bases unmatched to any gene: 13.

This chain connects TRBV7-2 to TRBJ1-5; D unclear. The CDR3 sequence is 15 residues long. Germline V CDR1 and CDR2: SGHTA, FQGNSA. The V gene lost 5 bases and the J gene lost 3 bases, with 14 bases spanning the gap. CDR3 nucleotides: TGTGCCAGCAGCACCCCCGGCAGCTACAATCAGCCCCAGCATTTT. Residues: CASSTPGSYNQPQHF.

The rearrangement links TRBV5-5 to TRBJ2-3; TRBD2 agrees at 8 bases. CDR3 length: 15 amino acids. Per the germline V gene, CDR1 is SGHKS and CDR2 is YYEKEE (reference sequence). J was trimmed by 3 bases and V by 2 bases; bases with no gene match: 5. The DNA of the CDR3 is TGTGCCAGCAGCTTTCGGGGGGGCCTTACAGATACGCAGTATTTT. The encoded protein is CASSFRGGLTDTQYF.

The V call is TRBV7-2, the J call TRBJ2-3; D gene uncertain. Germline V CDR1 and CDR2: SGHTA, FQGNSA. There are 13 residues in the CDR3. V was cut by 3 bases and J by 4 bases, with 8 bases left in between. This chain's CDR3 is CASSFYGPDTQYF. Written as DNA, the CDR3 is TGTGCCAGCAGCTTCTACGGGCCAGATACGCAGTATTTT.

The CDR3 here is CASSRSGQGDTEAFF. The CDR3 bases are TGCGCCAGCAGCAGGTCGGGACAGGGGGACACTGAAGCTTTCTTT. The chain combines TRBV4-1 with TRBJ1-1; TRBD1 matches at 11 bases. The germline V gene encodes CDR1 MGHRA and CDR2 YSYEKL. J was trimmed by 3 bases and V by 5 bases; bases with no gene match: 5. The CDR3 covers 15 residues.

This sequence joins TRBV7-9 and TRBJ1-1; 11 nucleotides align to TRBD1. The CDR3 length is 14 residues. Germline CDR1 reads SEHNR; CDR2 reads FQNEAQ (reference sequence). Losses at the gene ends were 5 bases for V and 6 bases for J; bases not matched to a gene: 5. The CDR3 bases are TGTGCCAGCAGCGAGGACAGGGGGCTATCTGAAGCTTTCTTT. Translated, it gives CASSEDRGLSEAFF. Looking up the rest from reference TRBV7-9 and TRBJ1-1 gives the full variable domain: DTGVSQNPRHKITKRGQNVTFRCDPISEHNRLYWYRQTLGQGPEFLTYFQNEAQLEKSRLLSDRFSAERPKGSFSTLEIQRTEQGDSAMYLCASSEDRGLSEAFFGQGTRLTVV.

The chain has TRBV5-6 and TRBJ1-1, with D possibly being TRBD1 (6 bases). Trimming shortened V by 3 bases and J by 11 bases, and 20 bases separated the two germline ends. The CDR3 covers 14 residues. Germline CDR1 reads SGHDT; CDR2 reads YYEEEE. This CDR3 reads CASSSRRDKGSAFF. The CDR3 coding sequence is TGTGCCAGCAGCTCTCGCCGGGACAAAGGGTCGGCTTTCTTT.

This rearrangement joins TRBV11-2 to TRBJ2-7; TRBD2 is a possible D gene (5 bases). Germline V lookup: CDR1 SGHAT, CDR2 FQNNGV. The V and J ends lost 5 bases and 3 bases respectively, with 11 bases between them. This CDR3 is built from 13 residues. CDR3 amino acids: CASSPGRGYEQYF. For the CDR3, the DNA is TGTGCCAGCAGCCCCGGACGGGGCTACGAGCAGTACTTC.

The CDR3 DNA sequence: TGTGCCTGGAGTGTAAAGTCGATGACCGTAAAGGAGTTCTTC. Protein: CAWSVKSMTVKEFF. The V call is TRBV30, the J call TRBJ2-1; D ambiguous. V lost 0 bases, J lost 14 bases, and 20 bases lay in between. The CDR3 sequence is 14 residues long. The germline V gene has CDR1 GTSNPN and CDR2 SVGIG (reference sequence). Using reference TRBV30 and TRBJ2-1 for the parts outside the CDR3, the full variable domain is SQTIHQWPATLVQPVGSPLSLECTVEGTSNPNLYWYRQAAGRGLQLLFYSVGIGQISSEVPQNLSASRPQDRQFILSSKKLLLSDSGFYLCAWSVKSMTVKEFFGPGTRLTVL.

The chain is built from TRBV25-1 and TRBJ1-2, with 9 nucleotides matching TRBD1. Trimming removed 6 bases from V and 7 bases from J; junction bases left unmatched: 6. CDR1 MGHDK and CDR2 SYGVNS come from the germline V gene. The CDR3 runs to 13 residues. CDR3 bases: TGTGCCAGCAGGAATACAGGGGGCTCTGGCTACACCTTC. It codes for CASRNTGGSGYTF.

This chain joins TRBV2 and TRBJ2-7; no firm D call. This CDR3 spans 14 amino acids. In germline, CDR1 is SNHLY, CDR2 FYNNEI. Trimming cost V 6 bases and J 2 bases, with 14 bases left between them. The CDR3 sequence is CASSEIGLTYEQYF. CDR3 nucleotides: TGTGCCAGCAGCGAGATAGGGCTAACCTACGAGCAGTACTTC.

The J gene is TRBJ2-1, the V gene TRBV14; TRBD2 matches 8 bases. This CDR3 contains 16 residues. The V and J ends lost 4 bases and 7 bases, in that order; junction bases with no gene match: 12. Germline V CDR1 and CDR2: SGHDN, FVKESK. This CDR3 is CASSLLTSGRRNEQFF. The DNA of the CDR3 is TGTGCCAGCAGCCTTCTTACTAGCGGCCGGAGGAATGAGCAGTTCTTC.

The chain recombines TRBV2 with TRBJ2-1; unclear D gene. Germline CDR1 and CDR2: SNHLY and FYNNEI. This CDR3 region has 14 residues. The V end lost 4 bases, the J end lost 1 base, and 8 bases lay between the germline ends. CDR3 sequence: CASSGVSSYNEQFF. The DNA of the CDR3 is TGTGCCAGCAGTGGGGTGAGTTCCTACAATGAGCAGTTCTTC. Full variable domain (rest looked up from reference TRBV2 and TRBJ2-1): EPEVTQTPSHQVTQMGQEVILRCVPISNHLYFYWYRQILGQKVEFLVSFYNNEISEKSEIFDDQFSVERPDGSNFTLKIRSTKLEDSAMYFCASSGVSSYNEQFFGPGTRLTVL.

V usage is TRBV28 and J usage is TRBJ1-4; TRBD1 aligns across 12 bases. Germline CDR1 MDHEN, CDR2 SYDVKM. V trimming: 4 bases; J trimming: 8 bases; junction bases outside the gene matches: 8. This CDR3 spans 16 amino acids. DNA of the CDR3: TGTGCCAGCAGTTCTTACCGGGACAGGGGGCGAGAAAAACTGTTTTTT. It encodes CASSSYRDRGREKLFF.

The rearrangement uses TRBV10-3 and TRBJ2-3; D perhaps matches TRBD2 (6 bases). Trimming cost V 8 bases and J 3 bases, with 18 bases left between them. From germline, CDR1 is ENHRY and CDR2 SYGVKD. CDR3 length: 15 amino acids. For the CDR3, the DNA is TGTGCCATCGGTAAGGGGAGGAGCGGGACAGATACGCAGTATTTT. Protein: CAIGKGRSGTDTQYF.

The rearrangement joins TRBV21-1 to TRBJ1-4; the D call TRBD1 from the table was never checked on the DNA. TRBV21-1 is given as a pseudogene. This CDR3 region has 13 residues. The CDR3 here is CASGDRGQEKLFF. Here the CDR3 DNA reads TGTGCCAGCGGGGACAGGGGGCAGGAAAAACTGTTTTTT.

The chain combines TRBV7-9 with TRBJ2-1, with unresolved D. The V end lost 8 bases, the J end lost 4 bases, and 3 bases lay between the germline ends. The CDR3 sequence is 10 residues long. Germline CDR1 and CDR2: SEHNR and FQNEAQ (reference sequence). The CDR3 region is CASGYNEQFF. The CDR3 bases are TGTGCCAGCGGGTACAATGAGCAGTTCTTC.

The chain employs TRBV5-8 and TRBJ1-1; 11 nucleotides match TRBD1. V gave up 3 bases and J gave up 5 bases; unmatched junction bases: 6. Germline V gives CDR1 SGHTS, CDR2 YDEGEE. The CDR3 is 15 amino acids. The DNA for the CDR3 is TGTGCCAGCAGCTGGAGTGGGACAGGGGGAACTGAAGCTTTCTTT. Amino acids: CASSWSGTGGTEAFF.

The chain links TRBV19 to TRBJ1-1; D might be TRBD1 (6 bases). The CDR3 is 13 amino acids. The V gene's germline CDR1 is LNHDA and CDR2 SQIVND (reference sequence). Trimming took 5 bases from V and 4 from J, leaving 11 bases between them. The CDR3, as DNA: TGTGCCAGTAGTCTTCAGGGGATCACTGAAGCTTTCTTT. Translated: CASSLQGITEAFF.

V is TRBV6-5 and J is TRBJ1-3; the D is unclear. V lost 8 bases to trimming and J lost 2 bases, with 13 bases between them. Germline V lookup: CDR1 MNHEY, CDR2 SVGAGI. The CDR3 has 14 amino acids. The CDR3 loop is CASRVVSTGNTIYF. The CDR3 region has the DNA TGTGCCAGCCGAGTGGTGTCTACTGGAAACACCATATATTTT.

V is TRBV5-6 and J is TRBJ2-3; no clear D gene. Trimming removed 2 bases at V and 3 bases at J, with 16 bases between. Germline V lookup: CDR1 SGHDT, CDR2 YYEEEE. The CDR3 totals 16 residues. The CDR3 sequence is CASSFDLDGRTDTQYF. In DNA form, the CDR3 reads TGTGCCAGCAGCTTTGATCTGGACGGCCGAACAGATACGCAGTATTTT.

The chain links TRBV18 to TRBJ1-1, with a tentative D call TRBD1 (6 bases). The CDR3 loop spans 14 amino acids. Germline lookup yields CDR1 KGHSH and CDR2 LQKENI. Trimming removed 2 bases from V and 4 bases from J, with 11 bases in between. The CDR3 nucleotides read TGTGCCAGCTCACCATGGGGGGCAGGCACTGAAGCTTTCTTT. Translation gives CASSPWGAGTEAFF.